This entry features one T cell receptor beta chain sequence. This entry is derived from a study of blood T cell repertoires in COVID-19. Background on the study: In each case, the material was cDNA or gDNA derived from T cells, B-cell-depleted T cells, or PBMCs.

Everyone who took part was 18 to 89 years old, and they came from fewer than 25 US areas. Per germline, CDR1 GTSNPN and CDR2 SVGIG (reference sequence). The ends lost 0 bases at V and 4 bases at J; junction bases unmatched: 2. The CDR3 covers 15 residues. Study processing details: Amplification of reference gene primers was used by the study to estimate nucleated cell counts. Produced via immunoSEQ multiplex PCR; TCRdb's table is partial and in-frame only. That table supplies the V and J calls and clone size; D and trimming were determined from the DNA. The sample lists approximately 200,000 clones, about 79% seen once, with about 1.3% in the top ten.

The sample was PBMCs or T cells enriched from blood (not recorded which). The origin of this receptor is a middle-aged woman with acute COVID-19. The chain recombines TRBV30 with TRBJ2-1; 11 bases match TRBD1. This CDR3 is CAWSVGQGAYNEQFF. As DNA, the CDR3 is TGTGCCTGGAGTGTCGGACAGGGGGCATACAATGAGCAGTTCTTC.